A selection of T cell receptor beta chains follows, all from one sample in a study of cytomegalovirus exposure and HLA in healthy donors. Using immunoSEQ multiplex PCR, the repertoire was profiled, and TCRdb retains in-frame clones only, with some absent. The table records approximately 150,000 clones, roughly 80% of them present only once. The sequencing input was PBMCs. The receptors stem from a woman in her thirties in good health and CMV-seronegative. The CDR3 runs from the conserved cysteine through the conserved F or W. Each record gives: J gene, D gene, V gene, clone size, CDR3 length, CDR3 DNA, CDR3 protein. A D gene is named only where the DNA matches it firmly. Not every row has a clone size; where given, it reads once, few, many or a size class.

>TRBJ1-1|.|TRBV5-4|once|16
TGTGCCAGCAGCTTGCCAGACAGTCTCATGAACACTGAAGCTTTCTTT
CASSLPDSLMNTEAFF
>TRBJ2-2|.|TRBV18|.|15
TGTGCCAGCTCAACCTCGGACTTGAACACCGGGGAGCTGTTTTTT
CASSTSDLNTGELFF
>TRBJ1-2|.|TRBV4-1|.|16
TGCGCCAGCAGCCAAGGGGCTTGGGTCACGGACTATGGCTACACCTTC
CASSQGAWVTDYGYTF
>TRBJ2-7|TRBD1|TRBV5-6|.|14
TGTGCCAGCAGAACCGGGACAGGAGCCTACGAGCAGTACTTC
CASRTGTGAYEQYF
>TRBJ2-5|.|TRBV7-2|.|12
TGTGCCAGCAGCTTGGACACCGAGACCCAGTACTTC
CASSLDTETQYF
>TRBJ2-3|.|TRBV6-1|.|14
TGTGCCAGCAGGCCCGAAACCGGCGGGGATACGCAGTATTTT
CASRPETGGDTQYF
>TRBJ2-1|TRBD2|TRBV5-1|.|15
TGCGCCAGCAGCTTGGAAACTAGCGTTCACAATGAGCAGTTCTTC
CASSLETSVHNEQFF
>TRBJ2-5|.|TRBV5-6|.|16
TGTGCCAGCCGTCGACAGCAGGGGATCCACCAAGAGACCCAGTACTTC
CASRRQQGIHQETQYF
>TRBJ2-7|TRBD2|TRBV18|.|14
TGTGCCAGCTCCCTCGGGACTAGCGGCTACGAGCAGTACTTC
CASSLGTSGYEQYF
>TRBJ2-5|TRBD1|TRBV11-2|.|14
TGTGCCAGCAGCTTTAACAGGGGGTTAAAGACCCAGTACTTC
CASSFNRGLKTQYF
>TRBJ1-1|TRBD1|TRBV5-1|.|16
TGCGCCAGCAGCTTGGGACAGGGCTTAAAGAACACTGAAGCTTTCTTT
CASSLGQGLKNTEAFF
>TRBJ1-1|.|TRBV2|few|13
TGTGCCAGCAGCACGGACAGCAACACTGAAGCTTTCTTT
CASSTDSNTEAFF
>TRBJ1-2|.|TRBV19|.|14
TGTGCCAGTAGTAGAAACCGGGACATGGATGGCTACACCTTC
CASSRNRDMDGYTF
>TRBJ1-1|TRBD1|TRBV4-1|.|15
TGCGCCAGCAGCCCAACCCGGACAGGGGGCACTGAAGCTTTCTTT
CASSPTRTGGTEAFF
>TRBJ2-7|.|TRBV5-5|few|13
TGTGCCAGCTCTCCGGGACAACCCTACGAGCAGTACTTC
CASSPGQPYEQYF
>TRBJ1-2|.|TRBV5-4|.|14
TGTGCCAGCAGAGCAGAGCTAGACAACTATGGCTACACCTTC
CASRAELDNYGYTF
>TRBJ2-7|TRBD2|TRBV7-2|.|16
TGTGCCAGCAGCCGGGGGGTAGCGGGAGTCGGATACGAGCAGTACTTC
CASSRGVAGVGYEQYF
>TRBJ2-3|.|TRBV7-2|.|12
TGTGCCAGCTCTCAACTTTCAGATACGCAGTATTTT
CASSQLSDTQYF
>TRBJ2-7|TRBD2|TRBV7-6|.|15
TGTGCCAGCAGCCCCGGGACTAGCGGGAGGCCAGGGCAGTACTTC
CASSPGTSGRPGQYF
>TRBJ2-7|TRBD1|TRBV30|.|14
TGTGCCTGGAGGCGACAGGGGGTCTCCTACGAGCAGTACTTC
CAWRRQGVSYEQYF